The rows below give T cell receptor beta chains drawn from one sample of a study of beta chain features in type 1 diabetes. Clones were read by immunoSEQ multiplex PCR, and TCRdb kept only the in-frame ones, dropping some. Of 200,000 to 250,000 clones in the sample, approximately 10% were seen once. The sequenced material came from central memory CD4+ T cells from blood. These receptor sequences come from a man between 18 and 29 years old in good health. CDR3s include the opening cysteine and the closing phenylalanine or tryptophan. Fields, in order: J gene, V gene, D gene, clone size, CDR3 protein, CDR3 DNA. A D gene is named only where the DNA matches it firmly. Size tells how often a clone was seen (once, few, many) or the class of an expanded clone, and some rows leave it out.

J: TRBJ2-3; V: TRBV7-3; D: NA; size: few; CDR3: CASSSFPEADTQYF; DNA: TGTGCCAGCAGCTCTTTTCCCGAGGCAGATACGCAGTATTTT
J: TRBJ2-1; V: TRBV2; D: TRBD2; size: few; CDR3: CASSDGGSGGNEQFF; DNA: TGTGCCAGCAGTGATGGCGGGAGCGGGGGCAATGAGCAGTTCTTC
J: TRBJ2-7; V: TRBV5-4; D: TRBD1; size: NA; CDR3: CASSEGQGVIYEQYF; DNA: TGTGCCAGCAGCGAGGGACAGGGGGTGATCTACGAGCAGTACTTC
J: TRBJ2-5; V: TRBV27; D: NA; size: few; CDR3: CASSRQGLPETQYF; DNA: TGTGCCAGCAGTCGCCAGGGGCTTCCAGAGACCCAGTACTTC
J: TRBJ2-3; V: TRBV29-1; D: TRBD2; size: NA; CDR3: CSVEASGSADTQYF; DNA: TGCAGCGTTGAAGCTAGCGGGAGCGCAGATACGCAGTATTTT
J: TRBJ2-3; V: TRBV10-3; D: NA; size: few; CDR3: CAISESGTGGAHTQYF; DNA: TGTGCCATCAGTGAGTCTGGCACAGGAGGGGCCCATACGCAGTATTTT
J: TRBJ2-5; V: TRBV7-2; D: TRBD1; size: few; CDR3: CASSLDRGRETQYF; DNA: TGTGCCAGCAGCTTAGACAGGGGACGGGAGACCCAGTACTTC
J: TRBJ2-7; V: TRBV11-1; D: NA; size: NA; CDR3: CASSLAFRGLGPYEQYF; DNA: TGTGCCAGCAGCTTAGCGTTTCGGGGGCTTGGACCCTACGAGCAGTACTTC
J: TRBJ2-2; V: TRBV7-3; D: NA; size: few; CDR3: CASSPPGFTGELFF; DNA: TGTGCCAGCAGCCCCCCGGGATTTACCGGGGAGCTGTTTTTT
J: TRBJ2-7; V: TRBV11-2; D: NA; size: NA; CDR3: CASSLERYLYEQYF; DNA: TGTGCCAGCAGCTTAGAAAGGTATTTATACGAGCAGTACTTC
J: TRBJ2-5; V: TRBV27; D: TRBD2; size: NA; CDR3: CASSLSSGRETQYF; DNA: TGTGCCAGCAGTTTAAGTAGCGGGAGAGAGACCCAGTACTTC
J: TRBJ1-4; V: TRBV7-2; D: NA; size: NA; CDR3: CASSHPGTSKLFF; DNA: TGTGCCAGCAGCCACCCAGGGACTTCAAAACTGTTTTTT
J: TRBJ2-3; V: TRBV2; D: NA; size: few; CDR3: CASSEAPPSTQYF; DNA: TGTGCCAGCAGTGAAGCGCCGCCCTCCACGCAGTATTTT
J: TRBJ2-3; V: TRBV29-1; D: NA; size: many; CDR3: CSVVQGDFTDTQYF; DNA: TGCAGCGTTGTCCAGGGGGACTTCACAGATACGCAGTATTTT
J: TRBJ2-7; V: TRBV30; D: TRBD1; size: NA; CDR3: CAGERGLEQYF; DNA: TGTGCCGGGGAGAGGGGGCTCGAGCAGTACTTC
J: TRBJ2-7; V: TRBV10-3; D: NA; size: NA; CDR3: CAISDGDLSEQYF; DNA: TGTGCCATCAGTGATGGGGACCTCTCCGAGCAGTACTTC
J: TRBJ2-4; V: TRBV5-4; D: NA; size: few; CDR3: CASSSLVRGTGDIQYF; DNA: TGTGCCAGCAGTTCGTTGGTGAGGGGGACCGGTGACATTCAGTACTTC
J: TRBJ2-7; V: TRBV15; D: TRBD2; size: many; CDR3: CATSAGTTPRHEQYF; DNA: TGTGCCACCAGCGCGGGGACTACCCCTCGGCACGAGCAGTACTTC
J: TRBJ1-4; V: TRBV6-5; D: NA; size: NA; CDR3: CASSYTLTVGDEKLFF; DNA: TGTGCCAGCAGTTATACCCTGACAGTGGGCGATGAAAAACTGTTTTTT
J: TRBJ2-1; V: TRBV7-2; D: TRBD2; size: few; CDR3: CASSFRTSGSPGKFF; DNA: TGTGCCAGCAGCTTTCGGACTAGCGGGTCCCCTGGGAAGTTCTTC
J: TRBJ2-1; V: TRBV4-1; D: TRBD2; size: few; CDR3: CASSRRPSGTGHNEQFF; DNA: TGCGCCAGCAGCCGGCGTCCGAGCGGGACTGGCCACAATGAGCAGTTCTTC
J: TRBJ2-7; V: TRBV25-1; D: NA; size: few; CDR3: CASSEPGGHIYEQYF; DNA: TGTGCCAGCAGTGAACCCGGGGGACACATCTACGAGCAGTACTTC